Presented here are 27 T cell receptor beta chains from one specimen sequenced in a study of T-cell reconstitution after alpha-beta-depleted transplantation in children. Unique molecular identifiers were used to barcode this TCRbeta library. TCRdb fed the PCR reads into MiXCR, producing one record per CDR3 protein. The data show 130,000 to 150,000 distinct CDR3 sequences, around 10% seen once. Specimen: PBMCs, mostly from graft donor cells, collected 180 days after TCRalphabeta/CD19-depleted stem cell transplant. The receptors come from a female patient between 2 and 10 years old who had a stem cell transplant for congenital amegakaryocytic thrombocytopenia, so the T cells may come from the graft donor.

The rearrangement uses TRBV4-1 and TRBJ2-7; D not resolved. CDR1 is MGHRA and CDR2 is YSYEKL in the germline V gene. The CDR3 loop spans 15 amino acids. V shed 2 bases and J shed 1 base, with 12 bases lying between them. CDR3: CASSQTKDGSYEQYF. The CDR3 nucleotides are TGCGCCAGCAGCCAAACCAAGGACGGATCCTACGAGCAGTACTTC.

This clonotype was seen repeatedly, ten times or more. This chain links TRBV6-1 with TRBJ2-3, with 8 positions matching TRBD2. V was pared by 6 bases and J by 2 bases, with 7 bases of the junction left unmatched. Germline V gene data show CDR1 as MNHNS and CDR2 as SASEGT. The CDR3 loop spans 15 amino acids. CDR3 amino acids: CASSRSGGHTDTQYF. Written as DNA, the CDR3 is TGTGCCAGCAGCAGAAGCGGGGGCCACACAGATACGCAGTATTTT.

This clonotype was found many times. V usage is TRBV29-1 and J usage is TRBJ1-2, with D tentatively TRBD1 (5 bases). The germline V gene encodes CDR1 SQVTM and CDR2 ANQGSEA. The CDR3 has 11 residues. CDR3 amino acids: CGGRHGYGYTF. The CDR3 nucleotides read TGCGGGGGGAGACACGGCTATGGCTACACCTTC.

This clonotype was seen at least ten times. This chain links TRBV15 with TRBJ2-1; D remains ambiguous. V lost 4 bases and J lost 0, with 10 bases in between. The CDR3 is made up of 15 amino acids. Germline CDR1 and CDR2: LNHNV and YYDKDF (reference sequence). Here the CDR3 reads CATSIRQSSYNEQFF. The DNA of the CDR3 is TGTGCCACCAGCATAAGGCAGAGCTCCTACAATGAGCAGTTCTTC.

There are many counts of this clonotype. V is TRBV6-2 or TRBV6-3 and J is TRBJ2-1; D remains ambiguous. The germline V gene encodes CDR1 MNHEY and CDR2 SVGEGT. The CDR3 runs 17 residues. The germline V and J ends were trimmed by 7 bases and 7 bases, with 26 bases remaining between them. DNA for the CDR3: TGTGCCAGCACCGACTCCACAAGACAAAAGTATTCGAATGAGCAGTTCTTC. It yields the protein CASTDSTRQKYSNEQFF.

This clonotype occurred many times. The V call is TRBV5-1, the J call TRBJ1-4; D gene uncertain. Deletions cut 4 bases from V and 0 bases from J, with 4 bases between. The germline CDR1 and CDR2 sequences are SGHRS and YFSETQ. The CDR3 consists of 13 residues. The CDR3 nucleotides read TGCGCCAGCAGCACAGCAACTAATGAAAAACTGTTTTTT. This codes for CASSTATNEKLFF.

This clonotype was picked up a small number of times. As DNA, the CDR3 is TGTGCCAGCAGCCGTGACGGGGCTGTGAACTATGGCTACACCTTC. Translation: CASSRDGAVNYGYTF. The chain uses TRBV11-2 and TRBJ1-2; tentatively, D is TRBD1 (5 bases). The V gene's germline CDR1 is SGHAT and CDR2 FQNNGV. The CDR3 is 15 amino acids. The V end lost 5 bases, the J end lost 2 bases, and 15 bases lay between the germline ends.

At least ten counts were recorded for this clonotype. This CDR3 reads CASSLGKNTEAFF. CDR3 sequence (DNA): TGTGCCAGCAGCTTGGGGAAGAACACTGAAGCTTTCTTT. The rearrangement joins TRBV11-2 to TRBJ1-1; D uncertain. The V and J ends lost 3 bases and 1 base respectively, with 6 bases between them. This CDR3 has 13 amino acids. Germline V gives CDR1 SGHAT, CDR2 FQNNGV.

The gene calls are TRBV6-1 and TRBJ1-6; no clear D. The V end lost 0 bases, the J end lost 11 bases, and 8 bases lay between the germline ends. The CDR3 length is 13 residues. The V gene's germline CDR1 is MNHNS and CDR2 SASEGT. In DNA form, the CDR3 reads TGTGCCAGCAGTGAAGCGCTCCGTCCACCCCTCCACTTT. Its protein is CASSEALRPPLHF.

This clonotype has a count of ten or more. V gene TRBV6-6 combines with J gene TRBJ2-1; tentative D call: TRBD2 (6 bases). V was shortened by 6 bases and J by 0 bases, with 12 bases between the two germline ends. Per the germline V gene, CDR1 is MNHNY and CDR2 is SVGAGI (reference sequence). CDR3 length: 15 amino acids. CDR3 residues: CASRAPGGSYNEQFF. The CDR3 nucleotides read TGTGCCAGCAGGGCCCCCGGGGGCTCCTACAATGAGCAGTTCTTC.

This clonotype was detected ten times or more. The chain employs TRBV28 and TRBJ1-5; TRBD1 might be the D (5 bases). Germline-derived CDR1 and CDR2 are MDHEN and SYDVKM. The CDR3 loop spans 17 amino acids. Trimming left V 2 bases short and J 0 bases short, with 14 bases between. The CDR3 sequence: CASSLSQGSYSNQPQHF. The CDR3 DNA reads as TGTGCCAGCAGTTTAAGTCAGGGTTCCTATAGCAATCAGCCCCAGCATTTT.

CDR3 DNA sequence: TGTGCCAGCAGAGCAGCAAGCGAAGATACGCAGTATTTT. Translation gives CASRAASEDTQYF. The rearrangement joins TRBV3-1 to TRBJ2-3; D call uncertain. CDR3 length: 13 amino acids. The V gene lost 6 bases and the J gene lost 5 bases, with 12 bases spanning the gap. CDR1 and CDR2 from the germline V gene are LGHDT and YNNKEL (reference sequence).

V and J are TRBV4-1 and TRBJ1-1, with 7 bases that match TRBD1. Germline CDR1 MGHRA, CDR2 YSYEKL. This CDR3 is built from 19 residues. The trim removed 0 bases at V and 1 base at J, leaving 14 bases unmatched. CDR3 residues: CASSQEIIKWGQQNTEAFF. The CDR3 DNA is TGCGCCAGCAGCCAAGAGATAATAAAGTGGGGACAGCAGAACACTGAAGCTTTCTTT.

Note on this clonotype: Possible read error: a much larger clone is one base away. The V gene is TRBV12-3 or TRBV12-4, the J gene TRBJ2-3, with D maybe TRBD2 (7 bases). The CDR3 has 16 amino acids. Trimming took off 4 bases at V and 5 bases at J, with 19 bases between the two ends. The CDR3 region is CASSSLRWGGGDTQYF. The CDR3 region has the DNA TGTGCCAGCAGTTCCCTCCGGTGGGGGGGCGGAGATACGCAGTATTTT.

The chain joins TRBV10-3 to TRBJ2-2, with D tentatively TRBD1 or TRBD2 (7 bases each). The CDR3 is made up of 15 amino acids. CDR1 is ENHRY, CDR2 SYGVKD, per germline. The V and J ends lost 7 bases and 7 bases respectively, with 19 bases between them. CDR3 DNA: TGTGCCATCACCGGGGGGAAGGGGGCCCACGGGGAGCTGTTTTTT. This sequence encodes CAITGGKGAHGELFF.

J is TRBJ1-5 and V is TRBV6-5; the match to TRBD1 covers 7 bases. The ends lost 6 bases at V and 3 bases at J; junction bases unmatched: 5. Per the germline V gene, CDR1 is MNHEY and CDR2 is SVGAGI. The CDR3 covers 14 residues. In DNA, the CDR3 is TGTGCCAGCAGCCGACAGGGATTCAATCAGCCCCAGCATTTT. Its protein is CASSRQGFNQPQHF.

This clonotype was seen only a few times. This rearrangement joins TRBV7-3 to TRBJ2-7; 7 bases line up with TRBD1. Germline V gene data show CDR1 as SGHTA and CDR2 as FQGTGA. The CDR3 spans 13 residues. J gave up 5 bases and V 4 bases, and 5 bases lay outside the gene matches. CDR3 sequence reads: CASSSTGTDEQYF. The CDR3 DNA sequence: TGTGCCAGCAGCTCGACAGGGACCGACGAGCAGTACTTC.

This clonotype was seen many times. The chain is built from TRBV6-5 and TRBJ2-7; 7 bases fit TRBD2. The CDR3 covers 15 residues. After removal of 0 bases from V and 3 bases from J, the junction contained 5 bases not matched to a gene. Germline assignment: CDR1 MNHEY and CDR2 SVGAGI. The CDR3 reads CASSYSNPSGYEQYF. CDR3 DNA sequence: TGTGCCAGCAGTTACTCGAATCCTAGCGGCTACGAGCAGTACTTC.

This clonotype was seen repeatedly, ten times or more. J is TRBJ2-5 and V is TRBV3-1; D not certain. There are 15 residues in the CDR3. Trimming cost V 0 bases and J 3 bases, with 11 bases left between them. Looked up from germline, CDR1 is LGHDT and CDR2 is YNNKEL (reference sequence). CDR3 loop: CASSQDWAEKETQYF. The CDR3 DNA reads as TGTGCCAGCAGCCAAGATTGGGCAGAAAAAGAGACCCAGTACTTC.

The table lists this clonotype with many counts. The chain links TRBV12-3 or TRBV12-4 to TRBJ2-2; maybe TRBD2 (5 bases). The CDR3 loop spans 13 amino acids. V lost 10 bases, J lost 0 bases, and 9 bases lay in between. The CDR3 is CAIKRANTGELFF. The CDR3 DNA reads TGTGCCATTAAGAGGGCGAACACCGGGGAGCTGTTTTTT.

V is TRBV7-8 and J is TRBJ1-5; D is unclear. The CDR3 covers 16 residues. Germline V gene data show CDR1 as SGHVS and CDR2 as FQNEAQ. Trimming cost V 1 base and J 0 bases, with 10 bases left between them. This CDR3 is CASSLEGLGSNQPQHF. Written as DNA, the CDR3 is TGTGCCAGCAGCTTAGAAGGGTTGGGTAGCAATCAGCCCCAGCATTTT.

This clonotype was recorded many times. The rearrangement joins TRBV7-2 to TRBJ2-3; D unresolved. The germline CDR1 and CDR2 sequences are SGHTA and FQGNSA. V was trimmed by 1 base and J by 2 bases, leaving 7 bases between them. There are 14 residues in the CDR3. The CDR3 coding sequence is TGTGCCAGCAGCTTAGGCCCGGCCACAGATACGCAGTATTTT. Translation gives CASSLGPATDTQYF. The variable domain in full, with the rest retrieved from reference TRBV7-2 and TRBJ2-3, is GAGVSQSPSNKVTEKGKDVELRCDPISGHTALYWYRQSLGQGLEFLIYFQGNSAPDKSGLPSDRFSAERTGGSVSTLTIQRTQQEDSAVYLCASSLGPATDTQYFGPGTRLTVL.

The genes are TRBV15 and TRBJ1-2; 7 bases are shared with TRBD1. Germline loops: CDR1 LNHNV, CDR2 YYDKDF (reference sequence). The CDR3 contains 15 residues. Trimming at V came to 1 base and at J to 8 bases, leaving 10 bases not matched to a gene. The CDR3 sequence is CATSRAVEGAGGYTF. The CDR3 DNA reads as TGTGCCACCAGCAGAGCCGTAGAGGGGGCGGGCGGCTACACCTTC.

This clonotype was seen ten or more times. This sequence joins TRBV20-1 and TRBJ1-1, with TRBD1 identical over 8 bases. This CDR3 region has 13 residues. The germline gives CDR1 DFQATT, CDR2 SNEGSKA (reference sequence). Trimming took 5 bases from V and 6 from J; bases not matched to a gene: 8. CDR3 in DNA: TGCAGTGCTGTGGACAGGGAATTTGCTGAAGCTTTCTTT. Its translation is CSAVDREFAEAFF.

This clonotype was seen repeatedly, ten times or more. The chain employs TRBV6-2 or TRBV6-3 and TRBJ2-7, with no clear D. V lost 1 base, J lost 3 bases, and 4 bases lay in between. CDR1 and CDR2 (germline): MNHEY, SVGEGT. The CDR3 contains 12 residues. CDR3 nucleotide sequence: TGTGCCAGCAGTTACTACGGCTACGAGCAGTACTTC. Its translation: CASSYYGYEQYF.

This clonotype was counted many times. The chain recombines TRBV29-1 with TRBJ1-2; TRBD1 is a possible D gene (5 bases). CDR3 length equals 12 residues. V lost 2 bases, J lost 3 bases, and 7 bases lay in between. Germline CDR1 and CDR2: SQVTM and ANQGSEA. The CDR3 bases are TGCAGCGTTGAACCGGGGGACTATGGCTACACCTTC. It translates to CSVEPGDYGYTF.

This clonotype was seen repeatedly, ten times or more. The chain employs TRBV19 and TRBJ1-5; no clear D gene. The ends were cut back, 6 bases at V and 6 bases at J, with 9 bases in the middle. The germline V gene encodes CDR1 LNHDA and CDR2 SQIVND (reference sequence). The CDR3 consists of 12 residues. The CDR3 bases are TGTGCCAGTAGAAGCGGGTTTCAGCCCCAGCATTTT. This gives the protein CASRSGFQPQHF.